This section outlines one T cell receptor beta chain sequence together with its context. By how much of the sample it makes up, this clone is medium-sized (0.01 to 0.1%). Its specific antigen is unknown. There are no base qualities to consult, and no much larger clone falls within one base. This sample is part of a study of long-term antiretroviral therapy in people with HIV (dated by TCRdb to 2022 to 2024). With regard to the full study: The earliest samples were collected roughly a decade before the 2015 WHO recommendation for immediate ART, at a time when ART was usually postponed until CD4 counts fell. Test extractions of a monoclonal T-cell line alongside 30 to 35 polyclonal samples showed no cross-contamination during QIAcube processing. From 25 to 30 adults with confirmed HIV infection, the cohort provided approximately 190 cryopreserved PBMC samples, gathered serially across a mean of approximately six years (range 1-12). Whether ART initiation and durable HIV suppression were associated with changes in peripheral blood TRB repertoire composition and diversity was tested in a retrospective serial study. Eleven of the 30 participants with HIV were female.

General study outcomes and caveats: A significant increase in TRB diversity was found to be associated with ART initiation, although TRB diversity was observed to remain significantly below that of transplant donor controls even after long-term ART. Inferences about post-ART repertoire changes were limited because no data were available on ART adherence, viral resistance or therapy changes. Expanded TRB clones identified before ART initiation dominated the repertoire across all time points, though the dominance fluctuated and decreased in many PLHIV after ART. HIV repertoires had narrower CDR3 length ranges than controls, and the network structure suggested an antigen-experienced repertoire that shifted only slightly toward naive after ART. Because cell numbers in pre-ART samples were limited, unsorted PBMC were profiled instead of sorted CD4+ and CD8+ T cells. The samples span the years 2004 to 2017, and the ART regimens used at that time may not be as effective as current regimens. Limited PBMC availability meant only the TCR beta chain was sequenced, without alpha chain pairing.

The immunoSEQ hsTCRB v3.0 assay was used at survey level resolution to sequence the TRB variable region. The target sequencing depth for TRB was roughly 40,000-50,000 T-cell genomes per sample. An Illumina MiSeq with a v3 150-cycle kit was used to sequence the pooled TRB libraries. In the original analysis: Analysis of repertoires was carried out in R inside a reproducible Nextflow workflow spanning QC, data transformation and analysis. LymphoSeq2, an R package for AIRR-Seq data exploration, was used to implement custom analyses. Four samples that produced fewer than 5000 total TRB sequences were removed, so some 190 HIV repertoires were analyzed. Among the approximately 180 retained HIV repertoires, about 57 were collected before ART initiation and fewer than 150 were collected after ART initiation. Each repertoire was downsampled to 5000 TRB nucleotide sequences, and summary statistics were averaged across 100 downsampling iterations. Only TRB sequences with CDR3 regions of at least seven amino acids were retained for analysis. A Shannon entropy-derived clonality score and the Gini coefficient were used to measure diversity. In the repertoire networks, any two of the top 5000 CDR3 amino acid sequences were linked whenever the two sequences differed by an edit distance of one. Antigen specificity groups and MHC restriction were predicted for TRB CDR3 amino acid sequences with GLIPH2. To flag known associations with CMV, EBV, HIV or tissue antigens, CDR3 amino acid sequences were compared against VDJdb and McPAS-TCR. Pre-ART, post-ART and control groups were compared with Wilcoxon signed-rank tests and Holm-Bonferroni correction. TCRdb re-hosts the immuneACCESS table, in-frame sequences only. Its copies lack some clones; in the studies checked, an unresolved V gene accounts for under half of them, and the cause for the rest is not known. V, J and clone size are taken as reported in that table, and D and trimming were inferred from the DNA itself. A total of 39,000 or so clones appear in this sample, around 80% of them only once. The top ten hold around 6.5% of the sample.

Sequences LNHDA (CDR1) and SQIVND (CDR2) are obtained from the germline V gene (reference sequence). From its cysteine to its phenylalanine, the CDR3 spans 15 amino acids. The entry retains the CDR3 DNA only, 45 bases that are in frame from base 1. V lost 3 bases and J lost 5 bases; the stretch between them is 16 bases long. To be included, a participant needed at least one PBMC sample from before ART initiation plus at least two post-ART samples. Treatment was received in the United States of America by all participants with HIV. Cryopreserved samples of 1-10 million PBMC were thawed and washed before DNA extraction. At the time of the earliest PBMC sample for each participant with HIV, ages ranged from roughly 23 to 60 years. Per participant, PBMC samples came from 1-4 timepoints prior to ART initiation and 2-8 timepoints following ART initiation, for a median of 7 samples. Serial HIV viral load, CD4+ T-cell count, ART history and demographic data were obtained for every participant. Genomic DNA was extracted from unsorted PBMC with a Qiagen kit on a QIAcube, processed in batches of 12 samples.

The chain was built from TRBV19 and TRBJ2-5, and possibly TRBD2, on 6 matching bases. The source of this sequence is a man between 18 and 29 years old with HIV. This specimen was unsorted PBMCs, taken 0.6 years after starting antiretroviral therapy. The CDR3 region reads CASSIGYEGRETQYF. The bases are TGTGCCAGTAGTATTGGGTATGAGGGGAGGGAGACCCAGTACTTC. Joined to the reference TRBV19 and TRBJ2-5 proteins, this CDR3 gives the full variable domain: DGGITQSPKYLFRKEGQNVTLSCEQNLNHDAMYWYRQDPGQGLRLIYYSQIVNDFQKGDIAEGYSVSREKKESFPLTVTSAQKNPTAFYLCASSIGYEGRETQYFGPGTRLLVL.